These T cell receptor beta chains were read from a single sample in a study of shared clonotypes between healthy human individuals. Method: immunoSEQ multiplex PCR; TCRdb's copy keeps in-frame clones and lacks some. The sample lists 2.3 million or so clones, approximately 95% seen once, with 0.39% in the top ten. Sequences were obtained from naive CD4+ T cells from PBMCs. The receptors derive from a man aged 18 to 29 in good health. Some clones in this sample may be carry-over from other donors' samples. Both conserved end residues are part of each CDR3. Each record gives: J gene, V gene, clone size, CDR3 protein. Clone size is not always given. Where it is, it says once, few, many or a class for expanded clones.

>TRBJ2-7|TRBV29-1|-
CSVTTKLAGNLEQYF
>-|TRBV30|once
CACEPGQGNFGFGYEQYF
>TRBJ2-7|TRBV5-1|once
CASSLPFASGDPYEQYF
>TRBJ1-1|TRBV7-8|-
CASSLDRMNTEAFF
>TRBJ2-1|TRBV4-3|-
CASSQEVWVAGNEQFF
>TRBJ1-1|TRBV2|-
CASSLQGQNTEAFF
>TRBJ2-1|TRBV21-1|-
CASSKESREYNEQFF
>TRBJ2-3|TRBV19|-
CASSPFRRGPDTQYF
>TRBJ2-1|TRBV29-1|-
CSVGLVLNEQFF
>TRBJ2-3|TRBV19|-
CASSGGNGGVTDTQYF
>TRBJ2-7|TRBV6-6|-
CASSYGTYEQYF
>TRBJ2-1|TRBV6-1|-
CASREVDFYNEQFF
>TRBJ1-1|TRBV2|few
CASLGGTEAFF
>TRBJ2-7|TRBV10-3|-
CAIRSSSGSTYEQYF
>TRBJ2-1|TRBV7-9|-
CASRPPRGGADEQFF
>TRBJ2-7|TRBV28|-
CASSPASGAMYEQYF
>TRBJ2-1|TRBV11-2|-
CASSLVLLAGGRNEQFF
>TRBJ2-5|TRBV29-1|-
CSVEVWPGETQYF
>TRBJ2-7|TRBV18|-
CASSERPGPDEQYF
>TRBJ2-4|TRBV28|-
CASSPTRARGDIQYF
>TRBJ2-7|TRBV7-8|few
CASSLAQGQGAHEQYF
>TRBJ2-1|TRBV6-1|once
CASSARDRRNNEQFF
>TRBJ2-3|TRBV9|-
CASSEGGFSKDTQYF
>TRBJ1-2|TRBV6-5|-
CASSNKRTGDYGYTF
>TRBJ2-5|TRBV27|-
CASSLRGVETQYF
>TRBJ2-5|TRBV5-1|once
CASSLVVLPHETQYF
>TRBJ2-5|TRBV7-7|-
CASSLQGAETQYF
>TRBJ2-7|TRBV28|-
CASTSGYEQYF
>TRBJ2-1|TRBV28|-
CASTGRRAVNEQFF
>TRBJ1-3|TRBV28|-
CASTSPIGNTIYF
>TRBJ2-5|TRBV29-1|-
CSGGQGAGGETQYF
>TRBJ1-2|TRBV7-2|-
CASSRRLITGQTNYGYTF
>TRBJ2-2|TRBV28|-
CASSLAQLGVTGELFF
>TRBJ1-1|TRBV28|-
CASQPAEGAYTEAFF
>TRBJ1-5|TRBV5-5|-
CASSRYYGSEEPQHF
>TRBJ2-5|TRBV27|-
CASSKGQGYQETQYF
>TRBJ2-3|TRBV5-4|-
CASSLSTGTDTQYF
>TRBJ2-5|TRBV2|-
CASSEWGLAGVETQYF
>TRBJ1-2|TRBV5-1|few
CASSLEANYGYTF
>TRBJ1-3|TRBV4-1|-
CASSHQIHDRKGNTIYF
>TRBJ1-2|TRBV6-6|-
CASSQGTSPGGYTF
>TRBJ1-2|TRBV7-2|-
CASSPEGRVGGYTF
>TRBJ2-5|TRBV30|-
CARTGPRETQYF
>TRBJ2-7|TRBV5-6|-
CASSSLLYRGNIYEQYF
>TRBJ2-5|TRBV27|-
CASSLGGVGVRETQYF
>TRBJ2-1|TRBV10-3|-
CAIKTSGTSYNEQFF
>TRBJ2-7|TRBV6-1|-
CASRPGTGSYEQYF
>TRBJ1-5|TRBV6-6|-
CASSSEDQPQHF
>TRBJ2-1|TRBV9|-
CASSPLSQTLSWGEQFF
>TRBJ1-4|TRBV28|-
CASSLAGYNEKLFF
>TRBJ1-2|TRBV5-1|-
CASSLGQGIYYGYTF
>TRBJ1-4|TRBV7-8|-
CASSGWTGATNEKLFF
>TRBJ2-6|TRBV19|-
CASKLYSGANVLTF
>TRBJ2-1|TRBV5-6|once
CASSFGTGVNNEQFF
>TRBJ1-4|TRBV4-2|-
CASSPTGGGSEKLFF
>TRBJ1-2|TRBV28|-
CASSLGGYGYTF